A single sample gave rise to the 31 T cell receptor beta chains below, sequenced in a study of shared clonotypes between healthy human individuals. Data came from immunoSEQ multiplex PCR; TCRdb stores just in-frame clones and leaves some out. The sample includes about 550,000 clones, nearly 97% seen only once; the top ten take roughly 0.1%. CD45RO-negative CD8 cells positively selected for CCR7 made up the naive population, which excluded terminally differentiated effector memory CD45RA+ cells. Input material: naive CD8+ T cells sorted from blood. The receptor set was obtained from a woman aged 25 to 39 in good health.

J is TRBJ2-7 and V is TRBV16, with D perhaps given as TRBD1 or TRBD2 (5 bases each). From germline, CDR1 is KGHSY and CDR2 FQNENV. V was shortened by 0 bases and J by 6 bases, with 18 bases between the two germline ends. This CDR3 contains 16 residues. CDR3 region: CASSQSRFGAPTEQYF. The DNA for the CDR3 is TGTGCCAGCAGCCAATCTCGTTTCGGGGCACCCACCGAGCAGTACTTC.

The CDR3 protein is CSVEFSANEQFF. The CDR3 DNA sequence: TGCAGCGTTGAATTTAGCGCCAATGAGCAGTTCTTC. This rearrangement joins TRBV29-1 to TRBJ2-1; D possibly corresponds to TRBD2 (5 bases). The CDR3 runs 12 residues. Germline V gene sequence: CDR1 SQVTM, CDR2 ANQGSEA. V lost 2 bases and J 6 bases, leaving 8 bases between the germline ends.

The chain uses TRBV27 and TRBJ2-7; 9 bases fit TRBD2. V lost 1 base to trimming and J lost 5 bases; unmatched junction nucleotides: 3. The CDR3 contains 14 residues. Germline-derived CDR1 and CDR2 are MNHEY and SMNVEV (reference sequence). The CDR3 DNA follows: TGTGCCAGCAGTTTATTAGCGGGAGCCCACGAGCAGTACTTC. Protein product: CASSLLAGAHEQYF.

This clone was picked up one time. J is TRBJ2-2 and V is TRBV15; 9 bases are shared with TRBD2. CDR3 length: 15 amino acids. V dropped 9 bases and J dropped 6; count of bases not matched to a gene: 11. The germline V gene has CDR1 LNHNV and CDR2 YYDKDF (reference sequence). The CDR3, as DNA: TGTGCCACTAGTATAGCGGGAGAAATGGCCGGGGAGCTGTTTTTT. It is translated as CATSIAGEMAGELFF.

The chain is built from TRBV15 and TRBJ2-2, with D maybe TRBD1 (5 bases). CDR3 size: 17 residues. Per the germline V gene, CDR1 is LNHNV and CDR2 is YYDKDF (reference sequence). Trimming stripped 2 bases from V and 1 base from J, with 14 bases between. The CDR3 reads CATSRSILGLNTGELFF. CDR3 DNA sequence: TGTGCCACCAGCAGATCGATCCTGGGGCTGAACACCGGGGAGCTGTTTTTT.

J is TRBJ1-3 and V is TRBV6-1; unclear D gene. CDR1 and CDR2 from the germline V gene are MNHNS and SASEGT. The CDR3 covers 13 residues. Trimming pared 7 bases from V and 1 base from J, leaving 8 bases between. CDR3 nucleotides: TGTGCCAGCAAGGTGCCTTCTGGAAACACCATATATTTT. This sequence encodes CASKVPSGNTIYF.

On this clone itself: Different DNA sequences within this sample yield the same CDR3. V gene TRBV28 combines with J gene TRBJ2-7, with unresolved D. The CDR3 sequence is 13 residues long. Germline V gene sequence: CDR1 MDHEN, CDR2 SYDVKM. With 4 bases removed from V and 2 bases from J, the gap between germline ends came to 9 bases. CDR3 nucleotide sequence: TGTGCCAGCAGTTCCCCACCCCCCTACGAGCAGTACTTC. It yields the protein CASSSPPPYEQYF.

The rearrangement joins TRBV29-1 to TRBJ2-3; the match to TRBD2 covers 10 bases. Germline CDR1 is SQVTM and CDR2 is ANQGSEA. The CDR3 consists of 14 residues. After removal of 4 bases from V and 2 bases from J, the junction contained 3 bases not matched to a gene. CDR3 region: CSVAGLANTDTQYF. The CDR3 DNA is TGCAGCGTTGCGGGACTAGCGAACACAGATACGCAGTATTTT.

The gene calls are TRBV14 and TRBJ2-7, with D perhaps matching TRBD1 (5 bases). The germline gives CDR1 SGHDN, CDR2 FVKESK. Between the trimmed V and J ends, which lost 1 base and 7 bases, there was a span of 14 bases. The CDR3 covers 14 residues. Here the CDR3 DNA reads TGTGCCAGCAGCCAAGGACAGCTGTTTAGGGAGCAGTACTTC. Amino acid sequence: CASSQGQLFREQYF.

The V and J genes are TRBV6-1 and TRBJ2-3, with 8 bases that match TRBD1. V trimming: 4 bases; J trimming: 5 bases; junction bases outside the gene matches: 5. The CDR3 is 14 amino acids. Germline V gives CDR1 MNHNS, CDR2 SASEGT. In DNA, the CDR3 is TGTGCCAGCAGTGCGACAGGGGCGGGAGATACGCAGTATTTT. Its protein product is CASSATGAGDTQYF.

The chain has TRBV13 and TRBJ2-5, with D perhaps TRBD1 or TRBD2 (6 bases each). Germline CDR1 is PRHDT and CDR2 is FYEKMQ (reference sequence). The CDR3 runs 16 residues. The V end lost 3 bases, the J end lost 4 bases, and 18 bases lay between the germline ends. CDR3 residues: CASSLTTSRGPETQYF. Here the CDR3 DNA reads TGTGCCAGCAGCTTGACTACCTCCCGGGGGCCAGAGACCCAGTACTTC.

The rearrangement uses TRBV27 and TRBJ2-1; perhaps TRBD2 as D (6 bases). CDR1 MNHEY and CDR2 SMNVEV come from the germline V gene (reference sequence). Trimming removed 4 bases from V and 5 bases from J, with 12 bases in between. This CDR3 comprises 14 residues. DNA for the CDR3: TGTGCCAGCAGTTACGGGAGTCATAACAATGAGCAGTTCTTC. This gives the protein CASSYGSHNNEQFF.

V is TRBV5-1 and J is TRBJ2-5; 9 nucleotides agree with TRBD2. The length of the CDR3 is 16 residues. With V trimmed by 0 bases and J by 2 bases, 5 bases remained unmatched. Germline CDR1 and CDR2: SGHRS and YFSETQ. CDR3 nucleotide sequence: TGCGCCAGCAGCTTGGGACTAGCGGATATACAAGAGACCCAGTACTTC. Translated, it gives CASSLGLADIQETQYF.

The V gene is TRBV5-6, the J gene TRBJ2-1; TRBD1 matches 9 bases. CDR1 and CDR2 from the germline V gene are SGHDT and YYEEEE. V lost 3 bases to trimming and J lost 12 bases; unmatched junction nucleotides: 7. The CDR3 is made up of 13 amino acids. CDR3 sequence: CASSSGTGRPQFF. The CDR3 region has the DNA TGTGCCAGCAGCTCCGGGACAGGGAGGCCGCAGTTCTTC. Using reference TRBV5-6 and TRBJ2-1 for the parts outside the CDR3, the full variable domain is DAGVTQSPTHLIKTRGQQVTLRCSPKSGHDTVSWYQQALGQGPQFIFQYYEEEERQRGNFPDRFSGHQFPNYSSELNVNALLLGDSALYLCASSSGTGRPQFFGPGTRLTVL.

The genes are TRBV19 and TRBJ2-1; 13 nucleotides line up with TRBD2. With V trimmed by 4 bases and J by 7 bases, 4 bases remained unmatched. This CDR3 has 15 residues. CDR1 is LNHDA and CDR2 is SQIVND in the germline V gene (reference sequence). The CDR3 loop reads CASSTTSGRANEQFF. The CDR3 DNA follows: TGTGCCAGTAGTACAACTAGCGGGAGGGCGAATGAGCAGTTCTTC.

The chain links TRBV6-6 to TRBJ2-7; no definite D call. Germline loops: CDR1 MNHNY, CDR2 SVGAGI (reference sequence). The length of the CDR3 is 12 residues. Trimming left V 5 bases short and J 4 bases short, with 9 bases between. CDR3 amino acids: CASSTVMYEQYF. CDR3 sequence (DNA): TGTGCCAGCAGTACTGTTATGTACGAGCAGTACTTC.

DNA of the CDR3: TGTGCCAGCAAACAGGAAGGTTCACCCCTCCACTTT. Protein sequence: CASKQEGSPLHF. The V gene is TRBV27, the J gene TRBJ1-6, with D perhaps TRBD1 (5 bases). Deletions cut 7 bases from V and 9 bases from J, with 10 bases between. In germline, CDR1 is MNHEY, CDR2 SMNVEV (reference sequence). CDR3 size: 12 residues.

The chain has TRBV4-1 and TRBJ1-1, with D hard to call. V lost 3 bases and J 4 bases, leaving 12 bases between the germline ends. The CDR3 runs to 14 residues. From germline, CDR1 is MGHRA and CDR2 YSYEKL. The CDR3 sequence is CASSHPVLGTEAFF. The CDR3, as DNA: TGCGCCAGCAGCCATCCCGTGTTGGGCACTGAAGCTTTCTTT.

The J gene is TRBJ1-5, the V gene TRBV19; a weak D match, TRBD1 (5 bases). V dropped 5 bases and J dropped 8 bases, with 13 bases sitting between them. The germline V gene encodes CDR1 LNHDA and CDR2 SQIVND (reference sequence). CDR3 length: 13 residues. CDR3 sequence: CASSWRGLEPQHF. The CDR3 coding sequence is TGTGCCAGTAGTTGGAGGGGCCTAGAGCCCCAGCATTTT.

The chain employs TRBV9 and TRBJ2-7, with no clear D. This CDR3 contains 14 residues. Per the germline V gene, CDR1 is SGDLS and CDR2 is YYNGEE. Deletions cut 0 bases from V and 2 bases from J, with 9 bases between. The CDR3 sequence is CASSVDAAAYEQYF. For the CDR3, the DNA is TGTGCCAGCAGCGTAGACGCCGCGGCCTACGAGCAGTACTTC.

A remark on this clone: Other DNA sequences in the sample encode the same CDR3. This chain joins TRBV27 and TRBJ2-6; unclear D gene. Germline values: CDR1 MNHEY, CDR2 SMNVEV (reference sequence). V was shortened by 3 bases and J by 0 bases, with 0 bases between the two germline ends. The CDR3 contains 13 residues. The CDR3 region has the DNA TGTGCCAGCAGTTTCTCTGGGGCCAACGTCCTGACTTTC. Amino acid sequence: CASSFSGANVLTF. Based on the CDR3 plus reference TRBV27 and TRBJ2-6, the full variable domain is EAQVTQNPRYLITVTGKKLTVTCSQNMNHEYMSWYRQDPGLGLRQIYYSMNVEVTDKGDVPEGYKVSRKEKRNFPLILESPSPNQTSLYFCASSFSGANVLTFGAGSRLTVL.

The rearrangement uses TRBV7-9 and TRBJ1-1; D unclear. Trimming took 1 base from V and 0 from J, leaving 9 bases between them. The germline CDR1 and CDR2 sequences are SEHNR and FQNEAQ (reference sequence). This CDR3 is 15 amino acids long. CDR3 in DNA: TGTGCCAGCAGCTTAGGGCGGGATGTGAACACTGAAGCTTTCTTT. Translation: CASSLGRDVNTEAFF.

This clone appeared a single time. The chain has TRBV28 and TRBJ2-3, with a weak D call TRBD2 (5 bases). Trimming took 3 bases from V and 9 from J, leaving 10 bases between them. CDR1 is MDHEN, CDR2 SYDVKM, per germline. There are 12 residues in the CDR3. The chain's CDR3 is CASSFRGETQYF. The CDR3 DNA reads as TGTGCCAGCAGTTTTCGGGGAGAAACGCAGTATTTT.

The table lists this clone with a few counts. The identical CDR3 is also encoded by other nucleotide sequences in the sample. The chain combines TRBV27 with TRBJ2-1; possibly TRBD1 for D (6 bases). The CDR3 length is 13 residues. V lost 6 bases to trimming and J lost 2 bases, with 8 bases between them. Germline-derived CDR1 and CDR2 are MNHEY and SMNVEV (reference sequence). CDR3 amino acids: CASRTGTYNEQFF. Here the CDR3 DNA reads TGTGCCAGCAGGACAGGCACCTACAATGAGCAGTTCTTC.

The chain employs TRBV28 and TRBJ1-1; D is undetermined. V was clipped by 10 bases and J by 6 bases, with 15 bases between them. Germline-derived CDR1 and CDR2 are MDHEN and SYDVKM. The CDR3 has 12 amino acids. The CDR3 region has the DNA TGTGCCATAAGGGCCCTATCCCCTGAAGCTTTCTTT. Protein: CAIRALSPEAFF.

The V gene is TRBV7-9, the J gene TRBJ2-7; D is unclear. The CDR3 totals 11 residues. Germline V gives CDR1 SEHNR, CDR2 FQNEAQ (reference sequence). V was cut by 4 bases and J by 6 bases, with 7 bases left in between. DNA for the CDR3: TGTGCCAGCAGCTCCAGCTTCGAGCAGTACTTC. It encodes CASSSSFEQYF. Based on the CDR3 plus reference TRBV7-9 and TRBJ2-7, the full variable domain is DTGVSQNPRHKITKRGQNVTFRCDPISEHNRLYWYRQTLGQGPEFLTYFQNEAQLEKSRLLSDRFSAERPKGSFSTLEIQRTEQGDSAMYLCASSSSFEQYFGPGTRLTVT.

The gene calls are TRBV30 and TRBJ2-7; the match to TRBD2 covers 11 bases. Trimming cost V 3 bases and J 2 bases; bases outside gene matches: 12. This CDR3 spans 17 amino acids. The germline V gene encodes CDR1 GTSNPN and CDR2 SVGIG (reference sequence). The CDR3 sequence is CAWRGWLAGGSPYEQYF. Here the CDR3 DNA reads TGTGCCTGGAGGGGTTGGCTAGCGGGAGGTAGCCCCTACGAGCAGTACTTC.

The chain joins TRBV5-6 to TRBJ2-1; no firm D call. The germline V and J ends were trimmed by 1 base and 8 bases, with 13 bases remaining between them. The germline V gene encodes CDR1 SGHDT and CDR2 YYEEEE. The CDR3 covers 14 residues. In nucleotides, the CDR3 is TGTGCCAGCAGCTTGAGGGTAACAATTTATGAGCAGTTCTTC. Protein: CASSLRVTIYEQFF.

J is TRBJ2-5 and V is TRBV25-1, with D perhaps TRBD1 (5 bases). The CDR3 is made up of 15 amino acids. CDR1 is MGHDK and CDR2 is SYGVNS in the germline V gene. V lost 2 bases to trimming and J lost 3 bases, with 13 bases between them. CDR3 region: CASSELTGPKETQYF. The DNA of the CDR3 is TGTGCCAGCAGTGAACTAACAGGACCGAAAGAGACCCAGTACTTC.

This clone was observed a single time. This chain's CDR3 is CASSFHIFGAIHSGANVLTF. The DNA of the CDR3 is TGTGCCAGCAGTTTCCACATCTTCGGGGCCATACACTCTGGGGCCAACGTCCTGACTTTC. J is TRBJ2-6 and V is TRBV27, with D perhaps assigned TRBD1 or TRBD2 (5 bases each). V was shortened by 3 bases and J by 0 bases, with 21 bases between the two germline ends. Germline CDR1 MNHEY, CDR2 SMNVEV (reference sequence). This CDR3 region has 20 residues.

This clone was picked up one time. The CDR3 loop is CASSSQQLSNTEAFF. DNA for the CDR3: TGTGCCAGTAGTTCTCAACAGCTTTCCAACACTGAAGCTTTCTTT. This sequence joins TRBV19 and TRBJ1-1; D is undetermined. Per germline, CDR1 LNHDA and CDR2 SQIVND (reference sequence). The CDR3 is 15 amino acids. The ends were cut back, 5 bases at V and 2 bases at J, with 15 bases in the middle.